These 26 T cell receptor beta chains were sequenced from one sample in a study of T cell responses to AZD1222 COVID-19 vaccine. The method was immunoSEQ multiplex PCR; TCRdb's version includes in-frame clones alone and lacks a portion of them. The sample yields around 140,000 clones, 90% to 95% seen once. The sequencing used peripheral blood, collected on day 0 of AZD1222 vaccination. The source of these receptors is an adult in good health.

This clone was detected once. The V and J genes are TRBV7-9 and TRBJ2-7, with TRBD1 as a possible D gene (6 bases). CDR1 and CDR2 from the germline V gene are SEHNR and FQNEAQ (reference sequence). The V end was cut by 5 bases, the J end by 6 bases, with 14 bases between. The CDR3 contains 13 residues. CDR3 DNA sequence: TGTGCCAGCAGCCCCCGAACAGGGAGCGAGCAGTACTTC. It specifies CASSPRTGSEQYF.

The chain links TRBV7-2 to TRBJ2-5, with D possibly being TRBD1 or TRBD2 (6 bases each). CDR3 length: 16 residues. The germline V gene has CDR1 SGHTA and CDR2 FQGNSA. V lost 2 bases and J lost 5, with 18 bases in between. This CDR3 reads CASSLPPGATRETQYF. CDR3 DNA sequence: TGTGCCAGCAGCTTACCCCCGGGGGCCACTCGGGAGACCCAGTACTTC.

The V gene is TRBV25-1, the J gene TRBJ1-5, with TRBD1 as a possible D gene (5 bases). CDR1 and CDR2 from the germline V gene are MGHDK and SYGVNS. The V gene lost 6 bases and the J gene lost 7 bases, with 16 bases spanning the gap. The CDR3 covers 14 residues. CDR3 loop: CASRAAGRGQPQHF. CDR3 nucleotide sequence: TGTGCCAGCAGAGCCGCAGGGCGAGGCCAGCCCCAGCATTTT.

The chain joins TRBV29-1 to TRBJ2-7, with TRBD2 matching over 13 bases. The CDR3 contains 14 residues. Germline CDR1 reads SQVTM; CDR2 reads ANQGSEA. J lost 2 bases, V lost 3 bases, and 1 base had no gene match. CDR3: CSVDGTSGAYEQYF. For the CDR3, the DNA is TGCAGCGTTGATGGGACTAGCGGGGCCTACGAGCAGTACTTC.

V gene TRBV5-4 combines with J gene TRBJ2-2; 8 bases map to TRBD2. The CDR3 runs to 16 residues. J was trimmed by 5 bases and V by 0 bases; bases with no gene match: 6. Per germline, CDR1 SGHNT and CDR2 YYREEE (reference sequence). This chain's CDR3 is CASSLGRGGPTGELFF. Here the CDR3 DNA reads TGTGCCAGCAGCTTGGGACGGGGGGGGCCGACCGGGGAGCTGTTTTTT. The entire variable domain, with the rest obtained from reference TRBV5-4 and TRBJ2-2, is as follows: ETGVTQSPTHLIKTRGQQVTLRCSSQSGHNTVSWYQQALGQGPQFIFQYYREEENGRGNFPPRFSGLQFPNYSSELNVNALELDDSALYLCASSLGRGGPTGELFFGEGSRLTVL.

The chain is built from TRBV9 and TRBJ2-1, with D perhaps given as TRBD1 or TRBD2 (5 bases each). Germline CDR1 reads SGDLS; CDR2 reads YYNGEE. Trimming removed 2 bases from V and 7 bases from J, with 16 bases in between. CDR3 length: 15 residues. This CDR3 is CASSVSAGTGNEQFF. The CDR3 DNA reads as TGTGCCAGCAGCGTGAGCGCCGGGACCGGGAATGAGCAGTTCTTC. Looking up the rest from reference TRBV9 and TRBJ2-1 gives the full variable domain: DSGVTQTPKHLITATGQRVTLRCSPRSGDLSVYWYQQSLDQGLQFLIQYYNGEERAKGNILERFSAQQFPDLHSELNLSSLELGDSALYFCASSVSAGTGNEQFFGPGTRLTVL.

The V gene is TRBV6-6, the J gene TRBJ1-5; D ambiguous. The CDR3 covers 13 residues. CDR1 MNHNY and CDR2 SVGAGI come from the germline V gene (reference sequence). V lost 6 bases, J lost 5 bases, and 11 bases lay in between. CDR3 residues: CASRGRADQPQHF. CDR3 nucleotide sequence: TGTGCCAGCAGGGGTCGGGCGGATCAGCCCCAGCATTTT.

The chain uses TRBV19 and TRBJ2-1; the D gene is possibly TRBD2 (5 bases). The CDR3 extends over 15 amino acids. The V gene's germline CDR1 is LNHDA and CDR2 SQIVND (reference sequence). Trimming removed 3 bases from V and 2 bases from J, with 11 bases in between. CDR3 DNA sequence: TGTGCCAGTAGTATCGTGGGAGTCGCCTACAATGAGCAGTTCTTC. This codes for CASSIVGVAYNEQFF.

The CDR3 nucleotides are TGTGCCAGCAGCTTAGGGACAGCCTTTTACGAGCAGTACTTC. It translates to CASSLGTAFYEQYF. J is TRBJ2-7 and V is TRBV7-2; a possible D gene is TRBD1 (6 bases). Germline lookup yields CDR1 SGHTA and CDR2 FQGNSA. Trimming took off 1 base at V and 4 bases at J, with 11 bases between the two ends. The CDR3 runs to 14 residues. Full variable domain (missing parts from reference TRBV7-2 and TRBJ2-7): GAGVSQSPSNKVTEKGKDVELRCDPISGHTALYWYRQSLGQGLEFLIYFQGNSAPDKSGLPSDRFSAERTGGSVSTLTIQRTQQEDSAVYLCASSLGTAFYEQYFGPGTRLTVT.

V usage is TRBV6-2 or TRBV6-3 and J usage is TRBJ2-7; D gene unclear. From germline, CDR1 is MNHEY and CDR2 SVGEGT. V gave up 2 bases and J gave up 2 bases, with 7 bases separating them. This CDR3 contains 13 residues. CDR3 in DNA: TGTGCCAGCAGTTACGCGGATCCCTACGAGCAGTACTTC. This gives the protein CASSYADPYEQYF.

This clone was found a few times. The chain uses TRBV11-3 and TRBJ1-1, with D unresolved. The V end lost 3 bases, the J end lost 4 bases, and 9 bases lay between the germline ends. The CDR3 is made up of 13 amino acids. CDR1 SGHNT and CDR2 YENEEA come from the germline V gene. The CDR3 DNA sequence: TGTGCCAGCAGCTTGCGCGATTCCACTGAAGCTTTCTTT. Its protein is CASSLRDSTEAFF.

V and J are TRBV15 and TRBJ2-1, with 10 bases matching TRBD2. This CDR3 region has 17 residues. The trim removed 6 bases at V and 8 bases at J, leaving 16 bases unmatched. The germline V gene encodes CDR1 LNHNV and CDR2 YYDKDF (reference sequence). The CDR3 DNA follows: TGTGCCACCAGTCCTAGCGGGAGCGACCTCCTAGGGCATGAGCAGTTCTTC. This gives the protein CATSPSGSDLLGHEQFF.

This chain uses TRBV27 with TRBJ2-5; TRBD1 agrees at 7 bases. The CDR3 contains 14 residues. The germline V gene encodes CDR1 MNHEY and CDR2 SMNVEV (reference sequence). The trim removed 4 bases at V and 1 base at J, leaving 3 bases unmatched. The CDR3 region is CASSSRDSQETQYF. The CDR3 nucleotides are TGTGCCAGCAGTTCCCGGGACAGCCAAGAGACCCAGTACTTC.

The V gene is TRBV11-2, the J gene TRBJ1-2; 8 bases match TRBD1. V was clipped by 5 bases and J by 6 bases; unmatched bases: 5. Germline V gene lookup returns CDR1 SGHAT and CDR2 FQNNGV. This CDR3 contains 13 residues. The CDR3 DNA reads as TGTGCCAGCAGCCCCCAGACAGGGGATGGCTACACCTTC. This encodes CASSPQTGDGYTF. The whole variable domain, remainder taken from reference TRBV11-2 and TRBJ1-2, is EAGVAQSPRYKIIEKRQSVAFWCNPISGHATLYWYQQILGQGPKLLIQFQNNGVVDDSQLPKDRFSAERLKGVDSTLKIQPAKLEDSAVYLCASSPQTGDGYTFGSGTRLTVV.

The CDR3, as DNA: TGTGCCAGCACCAGGGACAGCGCGAACACTGAAGCTTTCTTT. Translating it yields CASTRDSANTEAFF. The gene calls are TRBV6-5 and TRBJ1-1, with 7 bases aligning to TRBD1. Per the germline V gene, CDR1 is MNHEY and CDR2 is SVGAGI. The CDR3 loop spans 14 amino acids. V was pared by 7 bases and J by 1 base, with 6 bases of the junction left unmatched.

The chain carries TRBV7-9 and TRBJ2-3, with TRBD1 as a possible D gene (5 bases). This CDR3 has 14 residues. The V end lost 8 bases, the J end lost 1 base, and 13 bases lay between the germline ends. CDR1 SEHNR and CDR2 FQNEAQ come from the germline V gene (reference sequence). For the CDR3, the DNA is TGTGCCAGCCGGAGCCGACAGCGCACAGATACGCAGTATTTT. This encodes CASRSRQRTDTQYF.

In its sample, this clone was seen once. The chain has TRBV10-3 and TRBJ2-7; D gene ambiguous. The CDR3 runs 13 residues. Germline loops: CDR1 ENHRY, CDR2 SYGVKD. Trimming stripped 3 bases from V and 0 bases from J, with 6 bases between. Written as DNA, the CDR3 is TGTGCCATCAGTGACAAGGTCTCCTACGAGCAGTACTTC. It codes for CAISDKVSYEQYF.

The chain joins TRBV4-2 to TRBJ2-2, with 14 bases identical to TRBD2. Trimming cost V 6 bases and J 3 bases; bases outside gene matches: 6. The length of the CDR3 is 17 residues. Germline V lookup: CDR1 LGHNA, CDR2 YNFKEQ. CDR3 loop: CASRRTSGGQYTGELFF. The CDR3, as DNA: TGTGCCAGCAGGCGGACTAGCGGGGGGCAATACACCGGGGAGCTGTTTTTT.

The rearrangement links TRBV7-9 to TRBJ1-1; D unclear. The V end was cut by 6 bases, the J end by 0 bases, with 5 bases between. The CDR3 is 12 residues long. Germline V gene lookup returns CDR1 SEHNR and CDR2 FQNEAQ (reference sequence). Here the CDR3 reads CASRVVNTEAFF. As DNA, the CDR3 is TGTGCCAGCAGAGTAGTGAACACTGAAGCTTTCTTT.

The CDR3 loop is CASSIPSTGVMATEAFF. The CDR3 DNA reads as TGTGCCAGTAGTATTCCCTCGACAGGGGTGATGGCCACTGAAGCTTTCTTT. The V gene is TRBV19, the J gene TRBJ1-1, with TRBD1 matching over 8 bases. The ends lost 3 bases at V and 4 bases at J; junction bases unmatched: 13. The CDR3 totals 17 residues. The V gene's germline CDR1 is LNHDA and CDR2 SQIVND (reference sequence).

This sequence joins TRBV3-1 (or the pseudogene TRBV3-2) and TRBJ1-5, with D maybe TRBD1 (5 bases). V was clipped by 4 bases and J by 8 bases, with 12 bases between them. CDR1 is LGHDT and CDR2 is YNNKEL in the germline V gene (reference sequence). CDR3 length: 13 amino acids. CDR3 coding DNA: TGTGCCAGCAGCCGGGACCGATCTGAGCCCCAGCATTTT. Translated: CASSRDRSEPQHF.

The chain carries TRBV11-3 and TRBJ2-5, with 8 bases that match TRBD2. Looked up from germline, CDR1 is SGHNT and CDR2 is YENEEA. With 1 base clipped from V and 5 bases from J, the junction kept 6 bases outside the gene matches. The length of the CDR3 is 15 residues. CDR3 sequence: CASSLASASGETQYF. The CDR3 DNA reads TGTGCCAGCAGCTTAGCTTCGGCTAGCGGGGAGACCCAGTACTTC.

V usage is TRBV29-1 and J usage is TRBJ1-1; TRBD1 agrees at 7 bases. Per the germline V gene, CDR1 is SQVTM and CDR2 is ANQGSEA. V was pared by 5 bases and J by 4 bases, with 7 bases of the junction left unmatched. The CDR3 sequence is 13 residues long. The CDR3 DNA sequence: TGCAGCGTTCACGACAGGGTTGGCACTGAAGCTTTCTTT. Translated: CSVHDRVGTEAFF.

V usage is TRBV30 and J usage is TRBJ1-3, with D unclear. CDR1 GTSNPN and CDR2 SVGIG come from the germline V gene (reference sequence). With 2 bases removed from V and 4 bases from J, the gap between germline ends came to 6 bases. The CDR3 runs to 12 residues. CDR3 amino acids: CAWSYRGNTIYF. As DNA, the CDR3 is TGTGCCTGGAGTTATCGGGGAAACACCATATATTTT.

The rearrangement uses TRBV25-1 and TRBJ2-3; D gene ambiguous. The length of the CDR3 is 12 residues. V dropped 7 bases and J dropped 10 bases, with 15 bases sitting between them. CDR1 and CDR2 from the germline V gene are MGHDK and SYGVNS. CDR3 sequence reads: CASTQPGDPQYF. The CDR3, as DNA: TGTGCCAGCACCCAACCGGGCGATCCGCAGTATTTT. The variable domain in full, completed from reference TRBV25-1 and TRBJ2-3, reads EADIYQTPRYLVIGTGKKITLECSQTMGHDKMYWYQQDPGMELHLIHYSYGVNSTEKGDLSSESTVSRIRTEHFPLTLESARPSHTSQYLCASTQPGDPQYFGPGTRLTVL.

J is TRBJ2-7 and V is TRBV30, with 8 bases aligning to TRBD2. V shed 3 bases, J shed 4 bases, and the junction held 8 bases outside the gene matches. CDR3 length: 14 amino acids. Germline V lookup: CDR1 GTSNPN, CDR2 SVGIG (reference sequence). The CDR3 region has the DNA TGTGCCTGGAGCCTAAGGACTAGCTTGTACGAGCAGTACTTC. Amino acid sequence: CAWSLRTSLYEQYF.